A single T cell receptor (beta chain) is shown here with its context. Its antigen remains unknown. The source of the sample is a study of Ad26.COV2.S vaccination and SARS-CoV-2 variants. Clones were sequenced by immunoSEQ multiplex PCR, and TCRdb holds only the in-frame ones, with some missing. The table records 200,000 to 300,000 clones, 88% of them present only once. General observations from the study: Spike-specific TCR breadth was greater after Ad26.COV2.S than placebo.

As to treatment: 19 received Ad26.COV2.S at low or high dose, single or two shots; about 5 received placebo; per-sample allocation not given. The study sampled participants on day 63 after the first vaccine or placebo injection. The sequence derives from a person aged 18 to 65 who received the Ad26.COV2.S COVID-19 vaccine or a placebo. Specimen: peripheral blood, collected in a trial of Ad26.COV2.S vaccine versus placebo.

The DNA of the CDR3 is TGTGCCAGCAGCCAAGATATGGGCGCGGGAAACACCATATATTTT. Translation gives CASSQDMGAGNTIYF. The genes are TRBV3-1 (or the pseudogene TRBV3-2) and TRBJ1-3, with D unresolved. Germline-derived CDR1 and CDR2 are LGHDT and YNNKEL (reference sequence). The CDR3 contains 15 residues. V shed 0 bases and J shed 4 bases, with 10 bases lying between them.